This record covers a single T cell receptor beta chain. Its antigen remains unidentified. The CDR3 contains 16 residues. Germline trimming cut 1 base from V and 1 base from J; bases unmatched to any gene: 1. From the RT-PCR reads, TCRdb called clonotypes with MiXCR, one entry per CDR3 protein. The sample yields 650,000 to 800,000 distinct CDR3 sequences, roughly 14% seen once. This specimen comes from a study of response to subunit inactivated influenza vaccine. Study-wide results and limits: Each seasonal influenza vaccination, the authors suggested, recruits few new T cells.

This receptor was taken from a man aged 45-65 years who received an inactivated influenza vaccine. This chain connects TRBV12-3 or TRBV12-4 to TRBJ1-5, with 10 bases identical to TRBD1. This sample comprised PBMCs from blood, obtained less than 15 days before vaccination. CDR3 protein: CASSLGDRGSNQPQHF. The CDR3, as DNA: TGTGCCAGCAGTTTAGGGGACAGGGGAAGCAATCAGCCCCAGCATTTT.